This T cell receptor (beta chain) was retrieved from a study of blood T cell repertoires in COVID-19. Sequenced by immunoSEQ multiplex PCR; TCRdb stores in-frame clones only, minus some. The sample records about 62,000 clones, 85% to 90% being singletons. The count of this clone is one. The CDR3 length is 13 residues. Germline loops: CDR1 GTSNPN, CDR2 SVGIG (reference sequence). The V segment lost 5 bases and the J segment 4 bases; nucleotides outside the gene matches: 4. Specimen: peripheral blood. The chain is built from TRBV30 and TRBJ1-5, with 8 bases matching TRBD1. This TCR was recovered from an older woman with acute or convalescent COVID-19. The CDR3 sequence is CAWVGQGNQPQHF. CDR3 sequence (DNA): TGTGCCTGGGTCGGACAGGGTAATCAGCCCCAGCATTTT.